This T cell receptor (beta chain) was captured by sequencing in a study of shared clonotypes between healthy human individuals (dated by TCRdb to 2020 to 2021). Regarding the complete study: A few men and a couple of women, aged 18 to 49 years, made up the cohort. Per donor, three plates each were used for CD4 naive and CD4 memory, two for CD8 naive, and one for CD8 memory. The study deeply sequenced blood TCR repertoires of about five healthy adults to estimate repertoire size and the extent of clonotype sharing between individuals. Different laboratories and diverse techniques were used to prepare libraries and sequence TCR repertoires, to increase sequencing depth and limit assay-specific biases. Per donor, leukapheresis produced somewhere between about 0.94 and 10 billion PBMCs. The research as a whole found: Rarefaction of sorted-subset datasets indicated incomplete sequencing despite the large sequencing depth. Sampling was restricted to blood, and TCR repertoires in tissues likely differ from the TCR repertoires found in blood. Across a few donors, about 4.5% of naive CD4, 3.5% of naive CD8, about 2.3% of memory CD4, and 0.4% to 0.45% of memory CD8 clonotypes were shared. The small number of donors limited the genetic and exposure-history diversity represented. Pairwise subsampling led to the expectation that sequencing depth would affect the degree of clonotype sharing among donors. Compared with non-shared clonotypes, clonotypes shared by all four sorted-subset donors had higher generation probabilities. Estimated clonotype richness was generally larger for naive than for memory subsets.

TCR CDR3 regions were amplified from genomic DNA by multiplex PCR using the deep immunoSEQ assay. For each cell subset, the extracted genomic DNA was distributed evenly across all wells of several immunoSEQ 96-well plates, and each plate served as one replicate. Each replicate PCR for sorted subsets received roughly 200 ng genomic DNA, equal to 30,000 or so T cell genomes. The purified libraries were quantified using a Qubit 3.0 fluorometer, sized with a Bioanalyzer 2100, and then quantified again using the KAPA Library Quantification kit. Every immunoSEQ 96-well plate was sequenced on a separate single-read 150-cycle Illumina NextSeq 550 flow cell. The study's own analysis went as follows. Because only junctional sequences without quality scores were contained in the immunoSEQ output, filtering matching that applied to full-length reads could not be performed. To assign V/J genes and CDR3, sequences were annotated using PyIR, a Python wrapper for IgBLAST v1.9, with IMGT germline references. Reads with weak V/J assignments (E-value above 1e-6), missing CDR3, stop codons, out-of-frame junctions, or ambiguous translated residues were removed. V3J clonotypes were defined by identical inferred V gene, J gene, and CDR3 amino acid sequence. To compute the percentage overlap between repertoires, the number of shared unique clonotypes was divided by the size of the smaller repertoire. Richness of each repertoire was evaluated using RTK rarefaction, the Chao1 estimator, and Recon v2.1 estimates of unobserved clonotypes. Generation probabilities were computed with OLGA for all TCRbeta clonotypes obtained by the gDNA method from several donors. Entries here come from immuneACCESS through TCRdb and include only in-frame sequences with V and J called. Some clones fail to appear in such tables; in the studies checked, an unresolved V gene covers under half of the shortfall, and the cause of the remainder is unknown. V, J and clone size reflect that table, while D and trimming were determined from the DNA. The sample profile shows about 1.1 million clones; approximately 77% of them were found once. The ten largest clones capture about 0.89% of the sample.

About this clone itself: The antigen this receptor binds is unknown. Per-nucleotide qualities are absent, and no much larger clonotype sits a single base away.

The donors were healthy, HIV-negative adults with no recently reported acute infections or vaccinations. All donors were Caucasian adults living in Nashville, Tennessee, USA. CD4+ T cells were enriched by magnetic negative selection; naive cells were then positively selected on CD45RA, and the negative fraction formed the memory subset. Blood was obtained by leukapheresis, after which PBMCs were separated by Ficoll-Histopaque density gradient centrifugation and cryopreserved in liquid nitrogen vapor phase. Purity and quantity of every magnetically sorted T cell population were checked by analytical flow cytometry. Genomic DNA was isolated from each sorted fraction and quantified by UV absorbance on a Nanodrop 2000c. The germline V gene supplies CDR1 SGHRS and CDR2 YFSETQ. From the cysteine up to the phenylalanine, the CDR3 has a length of 11 residues. The read is trimmed to its CDR3 DNA, 33 bases read in frame from base 1. The V and J ends are trimmed by 9 bases and 6 bases, leaving 13 bases between them.

Material: memory CD4+ T cells from PBMCs. What this sample's cell subset or site label stands for: CD45RA-negative fraction. This sequence was found in a man aged 18 to 30 in good health. Some clones in this sample may be carry-over from other donors' samples. This chain is built from TRBV5-1 and TRBJ2-7; perhaps TRBD2 is the D gene, with 5 bases matching. This receptor has the CDR3 CATKSEGEQYF. The sequenced DNA: TGCGCCACCAAAAGCGAGGGCGAGCAGTACTTC. The entire variable domain, with the stretches around the CDR3 drawn from the reference TRBV5-1 and TRBJ2-7 proteins, is KAGVTQTPRYLIKTRGQQVTLSCSPISGHRSVSWYQQTPGQGLQFLFEYFSETQRNKGNFPGRFSGRQFSNSRSEMNVSTLELGDSALYLCATKSEGEQYFGPGTRLTVT.